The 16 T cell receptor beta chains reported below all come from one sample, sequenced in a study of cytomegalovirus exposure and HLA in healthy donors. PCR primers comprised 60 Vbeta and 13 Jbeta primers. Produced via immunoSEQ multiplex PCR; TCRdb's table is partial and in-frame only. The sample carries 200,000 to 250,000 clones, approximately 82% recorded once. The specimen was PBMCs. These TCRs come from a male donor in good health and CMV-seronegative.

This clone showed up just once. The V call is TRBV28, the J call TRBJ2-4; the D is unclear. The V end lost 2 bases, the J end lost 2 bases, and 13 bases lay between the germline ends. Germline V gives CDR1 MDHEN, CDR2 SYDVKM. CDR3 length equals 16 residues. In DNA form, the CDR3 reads TGTGCCAGCAGTTTACCCGTTTGGCAGACCAAAAACATTCAGTACTTC. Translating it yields CASSLPVWQTKNIQYF.

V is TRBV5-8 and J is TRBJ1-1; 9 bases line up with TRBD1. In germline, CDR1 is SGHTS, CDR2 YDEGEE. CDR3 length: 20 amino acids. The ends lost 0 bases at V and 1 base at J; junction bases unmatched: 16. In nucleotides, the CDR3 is TGTGCCAGCAGCTTGGGAATGTTGGACAGGGGATTTTCATCGAACACTGAAGCTTTCTTT. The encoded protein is CASSLGMLDRGFSSNTEAFF.

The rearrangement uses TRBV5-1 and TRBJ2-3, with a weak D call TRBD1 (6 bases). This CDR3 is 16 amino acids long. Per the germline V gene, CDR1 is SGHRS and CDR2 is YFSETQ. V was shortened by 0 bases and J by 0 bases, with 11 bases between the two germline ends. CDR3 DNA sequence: TGCGCCAGCAGCTTGGTGGACAGTACTAGCACAGATACGCAGTATTTT. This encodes CASSLVDSTSTDTQYF.

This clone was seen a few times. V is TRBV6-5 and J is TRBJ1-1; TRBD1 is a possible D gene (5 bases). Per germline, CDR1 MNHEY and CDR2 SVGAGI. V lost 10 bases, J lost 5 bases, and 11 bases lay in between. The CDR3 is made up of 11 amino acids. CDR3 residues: CATRGNTEAFF. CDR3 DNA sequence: TGTGCCACCCGGGGGAATACTGAAGCTTTCTTT.

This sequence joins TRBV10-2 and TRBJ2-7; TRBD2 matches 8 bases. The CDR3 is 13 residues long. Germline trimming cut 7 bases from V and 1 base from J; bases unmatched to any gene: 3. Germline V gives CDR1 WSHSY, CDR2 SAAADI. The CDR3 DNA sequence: TGCGCCAGCATCATAGCGGGGTCCTACGAGCAGTACTTC. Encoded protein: CASIIAGSYEQYF.

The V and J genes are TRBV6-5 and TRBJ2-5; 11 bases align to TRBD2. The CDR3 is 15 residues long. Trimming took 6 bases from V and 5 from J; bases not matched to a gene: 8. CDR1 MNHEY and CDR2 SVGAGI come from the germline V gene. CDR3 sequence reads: CASRVAGGPRETQYF. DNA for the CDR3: TGTGCCAGCAGGGTAGCGGGAGGGCCGAGGGAGACCCAGTACTTC.

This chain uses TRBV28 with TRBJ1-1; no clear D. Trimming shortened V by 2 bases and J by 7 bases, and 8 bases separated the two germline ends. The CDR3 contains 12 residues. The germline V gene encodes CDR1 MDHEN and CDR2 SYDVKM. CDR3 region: CASSLRGYEAFF. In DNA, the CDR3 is TGTGCCAGCAGTTTAAGAGGGTATGAAGCTTTCTTT.

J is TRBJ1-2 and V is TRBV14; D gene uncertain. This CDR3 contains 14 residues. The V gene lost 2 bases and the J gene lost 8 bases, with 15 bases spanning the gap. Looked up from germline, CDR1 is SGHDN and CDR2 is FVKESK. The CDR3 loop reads CASSQFPRGFGYTF. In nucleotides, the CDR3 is TGTGCCAGCAGCCAATTCCCCAGAGGTTTCGGCTACACCTTC.

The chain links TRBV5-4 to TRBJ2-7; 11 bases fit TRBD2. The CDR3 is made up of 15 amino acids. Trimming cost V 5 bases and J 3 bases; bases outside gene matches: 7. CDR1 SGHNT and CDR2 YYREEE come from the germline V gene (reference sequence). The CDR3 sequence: CASRATSGSIYEQYF. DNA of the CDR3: TGTGCCAGCAGAGCTACTAGCGGGAGTATCTACGAGCAGTACTTC.

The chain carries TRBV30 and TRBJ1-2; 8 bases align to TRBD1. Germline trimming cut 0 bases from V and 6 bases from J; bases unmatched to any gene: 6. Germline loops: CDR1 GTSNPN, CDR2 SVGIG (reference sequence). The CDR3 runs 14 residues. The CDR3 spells CAWSVSPQGDGYTF. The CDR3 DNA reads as TGTGCCTGGAGTGTATCCCCACAGGGGGATGGCTACACCTTC.

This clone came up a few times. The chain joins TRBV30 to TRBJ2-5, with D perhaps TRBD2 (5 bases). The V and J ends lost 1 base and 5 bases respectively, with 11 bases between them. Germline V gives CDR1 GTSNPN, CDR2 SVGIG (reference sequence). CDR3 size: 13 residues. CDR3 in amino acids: CAWSAIRRETQYF. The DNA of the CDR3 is TGTGCCTGGAGTGCGATAAGGAGGGAGACCCAGTACTTC. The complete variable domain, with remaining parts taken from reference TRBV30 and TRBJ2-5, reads SQTIHQWPATLVQPVGSPLSLECTVEGTSNPNLYWYRQAAGRGLQLLFYSVGIGQISSEVPQNLSASRPQDRQFILSSKKLLLSDSGFYLCAWSAIRRETQYFGPGTRLLVL.

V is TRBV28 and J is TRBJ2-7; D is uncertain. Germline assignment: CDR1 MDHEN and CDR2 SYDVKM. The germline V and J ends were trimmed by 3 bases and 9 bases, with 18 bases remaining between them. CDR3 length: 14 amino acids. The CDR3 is CASSFGEIPTGQYF. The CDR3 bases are TGTGCCAGCAGTTTTGGCGAGATCCCTACGGGGCAGTACTTC.

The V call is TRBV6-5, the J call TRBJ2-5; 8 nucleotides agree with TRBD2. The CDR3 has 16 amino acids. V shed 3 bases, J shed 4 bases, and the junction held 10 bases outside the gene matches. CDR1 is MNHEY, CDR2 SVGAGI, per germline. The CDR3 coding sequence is TGTGCCAGCAGTTATCTCCTAAGCGGGAGTAGAGAGACCCAGTACTTC. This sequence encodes CASSYLLSGSRETQYF.

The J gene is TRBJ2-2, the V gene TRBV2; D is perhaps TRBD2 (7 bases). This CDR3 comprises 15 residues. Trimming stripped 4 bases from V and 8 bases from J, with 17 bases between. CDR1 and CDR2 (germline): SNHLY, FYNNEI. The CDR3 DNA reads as TGTGCCAGCAGTGGAACGGGGGGAGGACAGGGGGAGCTGTTTTTT. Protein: CASSGTGGGQGELFF.

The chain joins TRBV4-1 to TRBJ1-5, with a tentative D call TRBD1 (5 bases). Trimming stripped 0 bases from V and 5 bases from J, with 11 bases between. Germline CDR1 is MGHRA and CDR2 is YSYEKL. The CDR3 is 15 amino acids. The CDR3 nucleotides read TGCGCCAGCAGCCAAGATTTAGACAGTTATCAGCCCCAGCATTTT. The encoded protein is CASSQDLDSYQPQHF.

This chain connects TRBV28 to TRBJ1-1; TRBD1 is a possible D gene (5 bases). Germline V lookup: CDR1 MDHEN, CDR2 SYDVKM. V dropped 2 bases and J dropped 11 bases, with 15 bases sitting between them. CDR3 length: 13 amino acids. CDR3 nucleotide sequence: TGTGCCAGCAGTTTACCTACAGCGGAGGGGGCTTTCTTT. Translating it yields CASSLPTAEGAFF.